This T cell receptor beta chain was captured in a study of CD8 T cells in ankylosing spondylitis. This clonotype was observed a few times. The antigen remains undetermined. Whole-study findings and limits: The study looked at matched synovial fluid samples from ankylosing spondylitis patients. Disease-linked clones were reported to be significantly enriched there. A number of the motif variants had already been described in reactive arthritis synovial fluid and blood. CD8+ disease-linked clones were present at relatively low frequencies in blood. Seemingly characteristic of ankylosing spondylitis blood was a TCR beta motif consisting of fewer than 10 highly homologous variants.

TCRdb processed the 5' RACE reads anew with MiXCR; each CDR3 protein has one entry. The sample lists roughly 370,000 distinct CDR3 sequences; about 20% were seen once. Germline CDR1 and CDR2: LGHNA and YNFKEQ. The CDR3 is 15 residues long. V lost 4 bases, J lost 5 bases, and 9 bases stayed unmatched. Sequenced input: blood, either unsorted or a sorted T cell fraction (not recorded which). V usage is TRBV4-2 and J usage is TRBJ2-7, with 9 bases that match TRBD2. This clonotype was obtained from a male donor with ankylosing spondylitis. CDR3 loop: CASSRTVAGADEQYF. Here the CDR3 DNA reads TGTGCCAGCAGCCGGACTGTAGCGGGAGCTGACGAGCAGTACTTC.